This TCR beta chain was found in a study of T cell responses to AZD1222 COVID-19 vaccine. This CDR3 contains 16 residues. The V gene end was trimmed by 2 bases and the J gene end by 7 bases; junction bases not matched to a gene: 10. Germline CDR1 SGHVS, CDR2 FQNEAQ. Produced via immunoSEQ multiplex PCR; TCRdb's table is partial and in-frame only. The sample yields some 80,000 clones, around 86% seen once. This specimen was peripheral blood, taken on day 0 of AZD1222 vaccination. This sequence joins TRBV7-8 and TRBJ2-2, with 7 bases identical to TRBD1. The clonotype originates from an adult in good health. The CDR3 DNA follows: TGTGCCAGCAGCTTATTGACAGGGAATGTGGGCGGGGAGCTGTTTTTT. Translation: CASSLLTGNVGGELFF.